This T cell receptor beta chain emerged from a study of cytotoxic CD8 clonotypes in ibrutinib-treated CLL. V shed 6 bases, J shed 3 bases, and the junction held 5 bases outside the gene matches. CDR3 length equals 14 residues. CDR1 is MNHEY and CDR2 is SVGAGI in the germline V gene. Repertoires were generated with immunoSEQ multiplex PCR, while TCRdb's copy carries only in-frame clones and drops some. Here the sample spans 250,000 to 350,000 clones, 70% to 80% being singletons. The chain recombines TRBV6-5 with TRBJ1-5, with 7 bases matching TRBD1. This material consisted of PBMCs, taken at disease progression, from a patient treated with ibrutinib. The receptor's source is a human donor with chronic lymphocytic leukemia. The CDR3 DNA sequence: TGTGCCAGCAGCCTCGGACAGGCCAATCAGCCCCAGCATTTT. Its translation is CASSLGQANQPQHF.